The clone carrying this T cell receptor (beta chain) was detected ten times or more. The data originate from a study of CD4 and CD8 cells across lung adenocarcinoma regions. One entry per CDR3 protein, called by TCRdb with MiXCR from the PCR reads. There are under 9,500 distinct CDR3 sequences in the sample; approximately 55% occur only once, and 45% to 55% lies in the top ten. Samples came from patients with localized non-small cell lung adenocarcinoma. The CDR3 has 14 amino acids. The germline V gene encodes CDR1 SGHVS and CDR2 FQNEAQ. The J segment lost 11 bases and the V segment lost 5 bases, leaving 12 bases of the junction unmatched.

Input material: CD8+ T cells from the margin of a lung tumor. This rearrangement joins TRBV7-8 to TRBJ2-4; 7 positions agree with TRBD1. The TCR sequence derives from a female donor with lung adenocarcinoma. The CD4 and CD8 labels of this study may be unreliable. The CDR3 DNA reads as TGTGCCAGCAGCCTCGCCGGGACAGAGAAGGTTCAGTACTTC. Translating gives CASSLAGTEKVQYF.